This T cell receptor beta chain was sequenced in a study of blood T cell repertoires in COVID-19. The CDR3 runs to 14 residues. Germline V CDR1 and CDR2: SGHKS, YYEKEE (reference sequence). Trimming cost V 0 bases and J 3 bases, with 9 bases left between them. The assay was immunoSEQ multiplex PCR, and TCRdb's table has in-frame clones only and misses some. The data contain 80,000 to 100,000 clones, over 85% of them singletons. This chain uses TRBV5-5 with TRBJ1-2; the D gene is possibly TRBD1 (5 bases). This receptor was obtained from a human donor with COVID-19, enrolled during active disease. The donor label of this sample is uncertain. The sequencing input was peripheral blood. DNA of the CDR3: TGTGCCAGCAGCTTGGCCAGGGAACACTATGGCTACACCTTC. As protein: CASSLAREHYGYTF.